This T cell receptor (beta chain) was found in a study of blood T cell repertoires in COVID-19. Study in general: T cells, B-cell-depleted T cells, or PBMCs provided the cDNA or gDNA that served as material.

Enrollees, about 18 to 90 years old, lived in 24 US areas. Clinical histories supplied by participants themselves formed the basis of cohort assignment. Profiled with immunoSEQ multiplex PCR; TCRdb holds only in-frame clones, not every one. Of 180,000 or so clones in the sample, around four fifths were seen once. The germline CDR1 and CDR2 sequences are LGHDT and YNNKEL (reference sequence). CDR3 length equals 17 residues. Notes on this clone: One end of the junction is discordant with germline, which a read error may explain.

The chain employs TRBV3-1 (or the pseudogene TRBV3-2) and TRBJ2-2, with TRBD2 identical over 15 bases. This TCR derives from a woman aged 45-65 years in a cohort exposed to, infected with or recovered from COVID-19 (not recorded which). Sequenced material: PBMCs or T cells enriched from blood (not recorded which). In DNA, the CDR3 is TGTGCCAGCACCCAAAGGACTAGCGGGGGGGTTAACGGGGAGCTGTTTTTT. This gives the protein CASTQRTSGGVNGELFF.